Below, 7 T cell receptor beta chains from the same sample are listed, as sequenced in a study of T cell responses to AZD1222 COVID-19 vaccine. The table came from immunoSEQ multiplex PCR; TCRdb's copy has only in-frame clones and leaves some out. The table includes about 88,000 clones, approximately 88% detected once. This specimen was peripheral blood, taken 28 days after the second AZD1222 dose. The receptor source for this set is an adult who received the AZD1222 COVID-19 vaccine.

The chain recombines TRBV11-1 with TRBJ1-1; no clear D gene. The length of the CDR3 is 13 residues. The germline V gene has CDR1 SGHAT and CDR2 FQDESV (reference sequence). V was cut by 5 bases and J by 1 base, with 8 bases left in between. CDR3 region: CASSKQENTEAFF. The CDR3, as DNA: TGTGCCAGCAGCAAACAAGAGAACACTGAAGCTTTCTTT.

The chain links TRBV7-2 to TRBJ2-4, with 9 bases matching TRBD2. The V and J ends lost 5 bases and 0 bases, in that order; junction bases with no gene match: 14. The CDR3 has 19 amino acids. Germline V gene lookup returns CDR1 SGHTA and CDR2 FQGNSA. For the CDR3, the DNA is TGTGCCAGCAGCAAAAAGCGGGGGGACCTACTTGTAGCCAAAAACATTCAGTACTTC. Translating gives CASSKKRGDLLVAKNIQYF.

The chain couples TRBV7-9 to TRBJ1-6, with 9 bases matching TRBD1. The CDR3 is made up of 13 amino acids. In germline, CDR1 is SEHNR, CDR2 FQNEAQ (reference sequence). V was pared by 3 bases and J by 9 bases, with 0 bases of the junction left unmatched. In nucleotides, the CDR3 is TGTGCCAGCAGCTTGGGACAGGGTTCACCCCTCCACTTT. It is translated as CASSLGQGSPLHF.

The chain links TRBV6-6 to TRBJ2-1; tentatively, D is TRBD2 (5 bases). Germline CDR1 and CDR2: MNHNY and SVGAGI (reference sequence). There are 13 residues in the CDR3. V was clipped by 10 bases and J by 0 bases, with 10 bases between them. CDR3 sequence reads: CATSGSSYNEQFF. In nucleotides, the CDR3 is TGTGCCACCTCGGGGAGCTCCTACAATGAGCAGTTCTTC.

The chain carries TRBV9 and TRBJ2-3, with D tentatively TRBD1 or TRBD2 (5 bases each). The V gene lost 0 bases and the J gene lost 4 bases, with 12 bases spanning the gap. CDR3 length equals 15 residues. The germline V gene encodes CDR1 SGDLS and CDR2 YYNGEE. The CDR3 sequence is CASSVGGRDADTQYF. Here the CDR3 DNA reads TGTGCCAGCAGCGTAGGAGGCAGGGACGCAGATACGCAGTATTTT.

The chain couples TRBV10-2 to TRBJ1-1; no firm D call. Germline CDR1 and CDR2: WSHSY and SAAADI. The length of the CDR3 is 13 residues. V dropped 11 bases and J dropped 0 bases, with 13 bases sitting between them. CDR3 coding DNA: TGCGCCGCGAGGGTGGATTTGAACACTGAAGCTTTCTTT. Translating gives CAARVDLNTEAFF.

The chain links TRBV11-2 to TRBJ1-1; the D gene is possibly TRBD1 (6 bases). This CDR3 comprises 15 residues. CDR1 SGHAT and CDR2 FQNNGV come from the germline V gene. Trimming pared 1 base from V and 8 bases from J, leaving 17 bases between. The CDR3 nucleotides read TGTGCCAGCAGCTTAGTGTACGGACAGCTTGAAGAAGCTTTCTTT. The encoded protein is CASSLVYGQLEEAFF.